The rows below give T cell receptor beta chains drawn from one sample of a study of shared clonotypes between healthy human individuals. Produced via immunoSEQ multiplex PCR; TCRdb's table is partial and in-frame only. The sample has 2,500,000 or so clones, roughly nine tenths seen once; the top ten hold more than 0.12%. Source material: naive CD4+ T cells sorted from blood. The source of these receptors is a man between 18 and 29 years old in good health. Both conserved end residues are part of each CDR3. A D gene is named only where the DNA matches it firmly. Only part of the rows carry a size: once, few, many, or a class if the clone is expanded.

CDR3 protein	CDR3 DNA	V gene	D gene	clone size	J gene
CASSPGRDRGRTYEQYF	TGTGCCAGCTCACCCGGCCGAGACAGGGGGCGCACCTACGAGCAGTACTTC	TRBV18	TRBD1	-	TRBJ2-7
CASSPGGEKLFF	TGCGCCAGCAGCCCGGGCGGAGAAAAACTGTTTTTT	TRBV5-1	-	-	TRBJ1-4
CAWRRGSGEEDQETQYF	TGTGCCTGGAGGAGGGGTAGCGGGGAGGAGGACCAAGAGACCCAGTACTTC	TRBV30	TRBD2	-	TRBJ2-5
CASSRESGGAVETQYF	TGTGCCAGCAGCCGAGAGAGCGGGGGGGCCGTGGAGACCCAGTACTTC	TRBV7-9	TRBD2	-	TRBJ2-5
CAITPLPRAMYF	TGTGCCATCACCCCCCTCCCGCGGGCAATGTACTTC	TRBV10-3	-	-	TRBJ2-7
CASKTGSIAGELFF	TGTGCCAGCAAAACAGGGAGTATCGCCGGGGAGCTGTTTTTT	TRBV7-8	-	-	TRBJ2-2
CASSLAVQNYEQYF	TGCGCCAGCAGCTTGGCCGTACAGAACTACGAGCAGTACTTC	TRBV5-1	-	-	TRBJ2-7
CASSATGAGEQFF	TGTGCCAGCAGTGCGACAGGGGCGGGTGAGCAGTTCTTC	TRBV2	TRBD1	-	TRBJ2-1
CASSLYQGAGQPQHF	TGTGCCAGCAGCTTGTACCAGGGGGCCGGGCAGCCCCAGCATTTT	TRBV5-6	TRBD1	-	TRBJ1-5
CASSLGATETQYF	TGTGCCAGCAGCCTGGGGGCTACAGAGACCCAGTACTTC	TRBV5-4	-	-	TRBJ2-5
CATSRSAGGRPIGELFF	TGTGCCACCAGCAGATCAGCGGGAGGCCGCCCGATCGGGGAGCTGTTTTTT	TRBV15	TRBD2	-	TRBJ2-2
CASSQTSVCFQETQYF	TGTGCCAGCAGCCAAACAAGCGTATGCTTCCAAGAGACCCAGTACTTC	TRBV21-1	-	-	TRBJ2-5
CASSLAAGGRETQYF	TGTGCCAGCAGCTTGGCAGCGGGGGGGCGGGAGACCCAGTACTTC	TRBV5-4	TRBD2	-	TRBJ2-5
CASSSQGLAGLHEQYF	TGTGCCAGCAGTTCCCAGGGACTAGCGGGACTGCACGAGCAGTACTTC	TRBV27	TRBD2	-	TRBJ2-7
CASSAEKDPNSPLHF	TGTGCCAGCAGCGCCGAGAAGGACCCGAATTCACCCCTCCACTTT	TRBV7-2	-	-	TRBJ1-6
CASSPLQGINGYTF	TGTGCCAGCAGCCCCTTACAGGGGATAAATGGCTACACCTTC	TRBV2	TRBD1	-	TRBJ1-2
CASSYRDTGGLNQPQHF	TGCGCCAGCAGTTATAGGGACACAGGGGGTCTTAATCAGCCCCAGCATTTT	TRBV4-1	TRBD1	-	TRBJ1-5
CASQRRGGVWETQYF	TGTGCCAGCCAGAGGAGAGGGGGCGTTTGGGAGACCCAGTACTTC	TRBV7-2	TRBD1	once	TRBJ2-5
CASSFKGALETQYF	TGTGCCAGCAGCTTCAAAGGGGCCCTGGAGACCCAGTACTTC	TRBV11-3	-	once	TRBJ2-5
CASSPGLAREGPYEQYF	TGCGCCAGCAGCCCGGGACTAGCGAGGGAGGGGCCCTACGAGCAGTACTTC	TRBV4-1	TRBD2	-	TRBJ2-7
CASPRTSGESSYNEQFF	TGCGCCAGCCCCCGAACTAGCGGGGAGAGCTCCTACAATGAGCAGTTCTTC	TRBV10-1	TRBD2	-	TRBJ2-1
CASSLGQGGTEAFF	TGCGCCAGCAGCTTGGGACAGGGAGGAACTGAAGCTTTCTTT	TRBV5-1	TRBD1	-	TRBJ1-1
CASTKGGLAKNIQYF	TGTGCCAGTACCAAAGGGGGGTTAGCCAAAAACATTCAGTACTTC	TRBV19	-	-	TRBJ2-4
CASSLQGKRTDTQYF	TGTGCCAGCAGCTTGCAGGGAAAGCGCACAGATACGCAGTATTTT	TRBV11-2	-	-	TRBJ2-3
CASTEGNRGLVTNEKLFF	TGTGCCAGCACCGAGGGGAACAGGGGGCTGGTAACTAATGAAAAACTGTTTTTT	TRBV5-6	TRBD1	-	TRBJ1-4
CASSLVPGYEQYF	TGTGCCAGCAGCTTAGTTCCCGGCTACGAGCAGTACTTC	TRBV7-2	-	-	TRBJ2-7
CATSSSRTYEQYF	TGTGCCACCAGCAGCTCCCGCACCTACGAGCAGTACTTC	TRBV15	-	-	TRBJ2-7
CASSRGPGQEVDTQYF	TGCGCCAGCAGCCGGGGCCCTGGACAGGAGGTAGATACGCAGTATTTT	TRBV4-1	TRBD1	once	TRBJ2-3
CASSQAGSSYEQYF	TGCGCCAGCAGTCAGGCAGGGAGCTCCTACGAGCAGTACTTC	TRBV23-1	-	-	TRBJ2-7
CASSRGYEQYF	TGTGCCAGCAGTAGGGGCTACGAGCAGTACTTC	TRBV6-5	-	-	TRBJ2-7
CASSIPEVTGELFF	TGCGCCAGCAGCATCCCGGAGGTCACCGGGGAGCTGTTTTTT	TRBV5-1	-	-	TRBJ2-2
CATRGGANEKLFF	TGTGCCACCAGGGGTGGGGCGAATGAAAAACTGTTTTTT	TRBV2	-	-	TRBJ1-4
CASSLVGRDGYNEQFF	TGTGCCAGCAGCTTAGTAGGGCGGGATGGATACAATGAGCAGTTCTTC	TRBV7-9	-	-	TRBJ2-1